This T cell receptor (beta chain) came from a study of untreated major depressive disorder. Whole-study results and caveats: All top five TRBV05-01 clones per subject were private clones.

A word on this clone: What it recognizes is unknown.

The junction had 6 bases not matched to a gene; V was cut back by 1 base and J by 5 bases. The CDR3 has 15 amino acids. CDR1 and CDR2 from the germline V gene are SEHNR and FQNEAQ (reference sequence). Assay used: immunoSEQ multiplex PCR; TCRdb lists only in-frame clones, some missing. The sample shows 21,000 or so clones, about 93% of them seen only once. What was sequenced was CD4+ T cells from PBMCs. The chain has TRBV7-9 and TRBJ1-1, with 8 bases matching TRBD1. The source of this sequence is a man younger than 40 in good health. As DNA, the CDR3 is TGTGCCAGCAGCTTAGGGACAGGGAAAGGAACTGAAGCTTTCTTT. Encoded protein: CASSLGTGKGTEAFF.